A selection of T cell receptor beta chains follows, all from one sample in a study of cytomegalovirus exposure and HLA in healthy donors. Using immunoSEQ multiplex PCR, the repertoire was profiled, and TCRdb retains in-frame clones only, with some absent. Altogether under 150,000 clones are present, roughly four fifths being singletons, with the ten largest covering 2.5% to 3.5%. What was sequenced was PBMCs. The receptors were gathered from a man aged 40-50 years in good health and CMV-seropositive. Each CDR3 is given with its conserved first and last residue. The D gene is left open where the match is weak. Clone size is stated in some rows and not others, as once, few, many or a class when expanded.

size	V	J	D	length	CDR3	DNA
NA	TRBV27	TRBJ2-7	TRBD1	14	CASSFGQGANEQYF	TGTGCCAGCAGTTTCGGACAGGGGGCCAACGAGCAGTACTTC
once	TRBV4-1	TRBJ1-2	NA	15	CASSPTGRASYGYTF	TGCGCCAGCAGCCCTACGGGCAGGGCCAGCTATGGCTACACCTTC
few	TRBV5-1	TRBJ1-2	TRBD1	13	CASSSGQGSGYTF	TGCGCCAGCAGCTCGGGACAGGGGAGCGGCTACACCTTC
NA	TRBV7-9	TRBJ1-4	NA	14	CASSAQGGGEKLFF	TGTGCCAGCAGCGCACAAGGGGGGGGCGAAAAACTGTTTTTT
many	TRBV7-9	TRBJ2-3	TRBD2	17	CASSQDSLAESTDTQYF	TGTGCCAGCAGCCAAGATTCACTAGCGGAAAGCACAGATACGCAGTATTTT
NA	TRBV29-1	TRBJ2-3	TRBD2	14	CSVVTSGATDTQYF	TGCAGCGTGGTGACTAGCGGAGCGACAGATACGCAGTATTTT
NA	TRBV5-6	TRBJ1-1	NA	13	CASSLWWEVEAFF	TGTGCCAGCAGCTTATGGTGGGAGGTTGAAGCTTTCTTT
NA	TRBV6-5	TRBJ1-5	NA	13	CASSYSRNQPQHF	TGTGCCAGCAGTTACTCCAGGAATCAGCCCCAGCATTTT
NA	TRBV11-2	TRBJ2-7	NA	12	CASSLGGHEQYF	TGTGCCAGCAGCTTAGGGGGCCACGAGCAGTACTTC
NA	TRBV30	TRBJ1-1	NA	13	CAWSVQENTEAFF	TGTGCCTGGAGTGTACAAGAGAACACTGAAGCTTTCTTT
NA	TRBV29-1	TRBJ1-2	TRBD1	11	CSSDRDHGYTF	TGCAGCTCTGACAGGGATCATGGCTACACCTTC
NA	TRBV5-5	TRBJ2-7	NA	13	CASSRWRGPEQYF	TGTGCCAGCAGCCGCTGGAGGGGGCCCGAGCAGTACTTC
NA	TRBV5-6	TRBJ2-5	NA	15	CASSLRGSGGETQYF	TGTGCCAGCAGCTTGCGAGGATCCGGTGGGGAGACCCAGTACTTC
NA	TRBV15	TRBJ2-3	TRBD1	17	CATSRPGQGVATDTQYF	TGTGCCACCAGCAGGCCGGGACAGGGGGTGGCCACAGATACGCAGTATTTT
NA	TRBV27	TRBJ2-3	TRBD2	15	CASGGGLASADTQYF	TGTGCCAGCGGGGGGGGGTTGGCTAGCGCAGATACGCAGTATTTT
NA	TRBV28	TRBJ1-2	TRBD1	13	CASSPGGFYGYTF	TGTGCCAGCAGTCCAGGGGGCTTTTATGGCTACACCTTC
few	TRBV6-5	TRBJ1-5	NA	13	CASTEWGNQPQHF	TGTGCCAGCACGGAGTGGGGCAATCAGCCCCAGCATTTT
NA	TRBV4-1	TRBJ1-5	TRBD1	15	CASSHRGGGGQPQHF	TGCGCCAGCAGCCACCGCGGAGGAGGGGGCCAGCCCCAGCATTTT
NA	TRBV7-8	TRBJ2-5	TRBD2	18	CASSSLLSSGLPPETQYF	TGTGCCAGCAGCTCCCTCTTGAGTAGCGGGCTTCCGCCAGAGACCCAGTACTTC
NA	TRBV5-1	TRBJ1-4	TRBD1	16	CASSSGLGQINEKLFF	TGCGCCAGCAGCTCGGGGCTGGGACAGATTAATGAAAAACTGTTTTTT
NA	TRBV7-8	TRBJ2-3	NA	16	CASSTRLVGPTDTQYF	TGTGCCAGCAGCACAAGACTGGTGGGTCCCACAGATACGCAGTATTTT
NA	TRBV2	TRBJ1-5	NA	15	CASSGGRVSNQPQHF	TGTGCCAGCAGCGGAGGGAGAGTGAGCAATCAGCCCCAGCATTTT
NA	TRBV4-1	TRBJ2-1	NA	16	CASSQGVRASSNEQFF	TGCGCCAGCAGCCAAGGAGTGAGGGCTAGCAGTAATGAGCAGTTCTTC
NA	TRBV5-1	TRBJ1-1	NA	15	CASSVYRAPDTEAFF	TGCGCCAGCAGCGTATACAGGGCACCCGACACTGAAGCTTTCTTT
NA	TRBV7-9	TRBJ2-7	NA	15	CASSLGQGLAYEQYF	TGTGCCAGCAGCTTAGGGCAGGGTTTGGCCTACGAGCAGTACTTC
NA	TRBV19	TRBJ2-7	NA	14	CASSIAGAVHEQYF	TGTGCCAGTAGTATAGCGGGAGCGGTCCACGAGCAGTACTTC
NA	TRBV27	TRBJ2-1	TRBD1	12	CASSPGQGREFF	TGTGCCAGCAGTCCAGGACAGGGTAGAGAGTTCTTC
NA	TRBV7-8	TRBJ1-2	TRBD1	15	CASSLYWTGNYGYTF	TGTGCCAGCAGCTTATACTGGACAGGGAACTATGGCTACACCTTC
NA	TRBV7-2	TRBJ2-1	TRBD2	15	CASSFVGGAGNEQFF	TGTGCCAGCAGCTTCGTTGGGGGAGCGGGGAATGAGCAGTTCTTC
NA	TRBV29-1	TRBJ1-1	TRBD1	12	CSARGQGAEAFF	TGCAGCGCACGGGGACAGGGGGCGGAGGCTTTCTTT
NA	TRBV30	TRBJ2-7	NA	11	CAWSGGHEQYF	TGTGCCTGGAGCGGCGGCCACGAGCAGTACTTC
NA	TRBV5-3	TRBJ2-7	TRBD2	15	CASASGSGSSYEQYF	TGTGCCAGCGCGTCCGGTAGCGGGAGCTCGTACGAGCAGTACTTC
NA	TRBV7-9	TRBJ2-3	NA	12	CSSATLTDTQYF	TGTTCCAGCGCGACTCTCACAGATACGCAGTATTTT
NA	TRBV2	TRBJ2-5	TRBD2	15	CASKGSREASMAQYF	TGTGCCAGCAAGGGTTCGCGGGAGGCCTCAATGGCGCAGTACTTC
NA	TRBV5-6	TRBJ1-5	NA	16	CASSHGKGVGNQPQHF	TGTGCCAGCAGTCACGGGAAGGGTGTGGGGAATCAGCCCCAGCATTTT
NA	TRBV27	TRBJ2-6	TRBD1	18	CASSSGTGYSSGANVLTF	TGTGCCAGCAGTTCCGGGACAGGGTATTCCTCTGGGGCCAACGTCCTGACTTTC
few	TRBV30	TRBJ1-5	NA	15	CAWSRDSTSGQPQHF	TGTGCCTGGAGTCGAGACAGTACCTCCGGCCAGCCCCAGCATTTT
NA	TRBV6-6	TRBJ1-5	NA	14	CASSYGGYNQPQHF	TGTGCCAGCAGTTACGGCGGATACAATCAGCCCCAGCATTTT
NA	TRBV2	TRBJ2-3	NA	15	CASSEYGLPTDTQYF	TGTGCCAGCAGTGAGTATGGACTCCCCACAGATACGCAGTATTTT
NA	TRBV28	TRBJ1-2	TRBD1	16	CASSPTHPGTGDGYTF	TGTGCCAGCAGTCCAACGCATCCAGGGACAGGGGATGGCTACACCTTC
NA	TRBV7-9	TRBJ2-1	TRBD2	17	CASSLDVGLAELNEQFF	TGTGCCAGCAGCTTAGACGTCGGGCTAGCGGAGTTGAATGAGCAGTTCTTC
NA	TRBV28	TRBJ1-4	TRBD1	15	CASSQTWDRTGKLFF	TGTGCCAGCAGTCAAACCTGGGATAGGACAGGAAAACTGTTTTTT
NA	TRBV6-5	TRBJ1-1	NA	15	CASSYSWARRTEAFF	TGTGCCAGCAGTTACTCTTGGGCTCGCCGAACGGAAGCTTTCTTT
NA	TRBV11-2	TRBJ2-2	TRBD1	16	CASSLVRGPNTGELFF	TGTGCCAGCAGCTTAGTAAGGGGGCCGAACACCGGGGAGCTGTTTTTT
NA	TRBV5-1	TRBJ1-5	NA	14	CASSPDSSNQPQHF	TGCGCCAGCAGTCCAGACAGCAGCAATCAGCCCCAGCATTTT
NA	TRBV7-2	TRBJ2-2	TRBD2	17	CASSRGLAGANTGELFF	TGTGCCAGCAGCCGAGGACTAGCGGGAGCTAACACCGGGGAGCTGTTTTTT